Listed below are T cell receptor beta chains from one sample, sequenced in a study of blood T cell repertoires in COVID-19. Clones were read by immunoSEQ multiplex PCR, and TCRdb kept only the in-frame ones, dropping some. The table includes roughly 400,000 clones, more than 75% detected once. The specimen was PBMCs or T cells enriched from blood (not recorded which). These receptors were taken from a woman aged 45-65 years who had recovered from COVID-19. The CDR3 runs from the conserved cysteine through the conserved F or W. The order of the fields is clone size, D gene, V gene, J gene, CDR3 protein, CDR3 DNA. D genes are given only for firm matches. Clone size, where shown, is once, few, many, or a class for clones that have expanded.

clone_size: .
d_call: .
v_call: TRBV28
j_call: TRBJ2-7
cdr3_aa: CASSPASTGEQYF
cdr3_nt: TGTGCCAGCAGTCCAGCTTCGACAGGCGAGCAGTACTTC

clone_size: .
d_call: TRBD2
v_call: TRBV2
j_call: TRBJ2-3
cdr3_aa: CASSDFLGGGMDTQYF
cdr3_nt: TGTGCCAGCAGTGATTTTCTTGGCGGGGGTATGGATACGCAGTATTTT

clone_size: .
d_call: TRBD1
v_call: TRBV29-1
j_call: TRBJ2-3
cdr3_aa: CSVDSTGAFTDTQYF
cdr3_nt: TGCAGCGTTGACTCGACAGGGGCATTCACAGATACGCAGTATTTT

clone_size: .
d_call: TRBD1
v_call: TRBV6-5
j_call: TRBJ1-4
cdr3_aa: CASSLAGTGDEKLFF
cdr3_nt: TGTGCCAGCAGCCTAGCCGGGACAGGGGATGAAAAACTGTTTTTT

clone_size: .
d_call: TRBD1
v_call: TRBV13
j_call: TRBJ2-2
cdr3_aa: CASSLGTGETGELFF
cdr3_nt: TGTGCCAGCAGCTTAGGGACAGGGGAGACCGGGGAGCTGTTTTTT

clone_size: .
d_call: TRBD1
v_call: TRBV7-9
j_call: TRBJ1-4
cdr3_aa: CASSSSQGADEKLFF
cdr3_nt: TGTGCCAGCAGCAGTAGCCAGGGGGCTGATGAAAAACTGTTTTTT

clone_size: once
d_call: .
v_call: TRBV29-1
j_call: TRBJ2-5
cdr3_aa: CSVEWRDGQETQYF
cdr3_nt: TGCAGCGTTGAATGGAGGGACGGCCAAGAGACCCAGTACTTC

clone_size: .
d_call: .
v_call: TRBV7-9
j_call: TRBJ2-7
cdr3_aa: CASSLLLGHEQYF
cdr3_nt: TGTGCCAGCAGCTTACTGCTAGGCCACGAGCAGTACTTC

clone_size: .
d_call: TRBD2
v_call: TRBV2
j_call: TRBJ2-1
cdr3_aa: CASSLPLSGGASQFF
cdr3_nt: TGTGCCAGCAGTCTACCTCTAAGCGGGGGGGCCTCGCAGTTCTTC

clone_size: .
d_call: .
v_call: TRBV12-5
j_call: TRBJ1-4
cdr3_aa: CASGLVMGSTREKLFF
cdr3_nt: TGTGCTAGTGGTTTGGTAATGGGCTCTACGCGAGAAAAACTGTTTTTT

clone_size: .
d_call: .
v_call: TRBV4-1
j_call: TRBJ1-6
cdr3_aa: CASSESSYNSPLHF
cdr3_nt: TGCGCCAGCAGTGAGAGCTCCTATAATTCACCCCTCCACTTT

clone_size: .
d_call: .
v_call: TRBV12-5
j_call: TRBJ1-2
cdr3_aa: CASGGGSMGGYTF
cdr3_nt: TGTGCTAGTGGCGGAGGTTCGATGGGCGGCTACACCTTC

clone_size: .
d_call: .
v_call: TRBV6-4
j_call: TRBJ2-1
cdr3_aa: CASSREGGNEQFF
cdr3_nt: TGTGCCAGCAGCCGGGAAGGGGGCAATGAGCAGTTCTTC

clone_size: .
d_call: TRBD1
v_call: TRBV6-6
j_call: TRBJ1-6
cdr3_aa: CASRPDRGENSPLHF
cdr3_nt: TGTGCCAGCAGACCCGACAGGGGAGAGAATTCACCCCTCCACTTT

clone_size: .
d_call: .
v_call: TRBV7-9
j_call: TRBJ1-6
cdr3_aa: CATGQDNSPLHF
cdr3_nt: TGTGCCACAGGACAAGATAATTCACCCCTCCACTTT

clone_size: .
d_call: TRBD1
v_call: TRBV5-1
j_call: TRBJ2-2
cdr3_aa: CASSADRGTRTGELFF
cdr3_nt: TGCGCCAGCAGCGCGGACAGGGGAACGAGAACCGGGGAGCTGTTTTTT

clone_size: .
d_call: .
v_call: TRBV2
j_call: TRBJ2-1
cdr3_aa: CASTGHNYNEQFF
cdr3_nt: TGTGCCAGCACCGGACACAATTACAATGAGCAGTTCTTC

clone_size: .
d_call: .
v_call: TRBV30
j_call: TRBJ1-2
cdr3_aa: CAWSEGTINYGYTF
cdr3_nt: TGTGCCTGGAGCGAGGGGACTATTAACTATGGCTACACCTTC

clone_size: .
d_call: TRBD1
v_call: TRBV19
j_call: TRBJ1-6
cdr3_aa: CASSTSGTDSSYNSPLHF
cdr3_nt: TGTGCCAGTAGCACCTCCGGGACAGACAGCTCCTATAATTCACCCCTCCACTTT

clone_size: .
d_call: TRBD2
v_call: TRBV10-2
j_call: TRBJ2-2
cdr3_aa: CASSEVAGGLTGELFF
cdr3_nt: TGCGCCAGCAGTGAGGTTGCGGGGGGACTCACCGGGGAGCTGTTTTTT

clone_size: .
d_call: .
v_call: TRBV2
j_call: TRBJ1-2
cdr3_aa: CARDRGSGYTF
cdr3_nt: TGTGCCAGGGACCGGGGATCGGGCTACACCTTC

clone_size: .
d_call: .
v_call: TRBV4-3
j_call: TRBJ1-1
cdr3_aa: CASSPQGHTEAFF
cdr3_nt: TGCGCCAGCAGCCCTCAGGGCCACACTGAAGCTTTCTTT

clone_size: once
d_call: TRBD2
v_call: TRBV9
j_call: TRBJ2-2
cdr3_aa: CASSVSGGNTGELFF
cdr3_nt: TGTGCCAGCAGCGTTAGCGGGGGTAACACCGGGGAGCTGTTTTTT

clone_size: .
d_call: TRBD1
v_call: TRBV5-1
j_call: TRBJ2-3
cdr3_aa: CASGYTGGGDTQYF
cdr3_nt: TGCGCCAGCGGATACACAGGGGGCGGCGATACGCAGTATTTT

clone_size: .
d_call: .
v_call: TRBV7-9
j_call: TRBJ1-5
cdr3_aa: CASSLGHNSNQPQHF
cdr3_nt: TGTGCCAGCAGCTTAGGGCACAATAGCAATCAGCCCCAGCATTTT

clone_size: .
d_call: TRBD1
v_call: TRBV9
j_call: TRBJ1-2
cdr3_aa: CASSVDLRAGGGYTF
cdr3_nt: TGTGCCAGCAGCGTAGATCTTAGGGCAGGGGGCGGCTACACCTTC

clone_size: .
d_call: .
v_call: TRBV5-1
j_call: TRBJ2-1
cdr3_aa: CASSLEPGAYNEQFF
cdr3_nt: TGCGCCAGCAGCTTGGAGCCAGGGGCGTACAATGAGCAGTTCTTC

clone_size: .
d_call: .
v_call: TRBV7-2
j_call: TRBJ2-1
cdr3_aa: CASSPADRKVYNEQFF
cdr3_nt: TGTGCCAGCAGCCCGGCCGACAGGAAGGTCTACAATGAGCAGTTCTTC

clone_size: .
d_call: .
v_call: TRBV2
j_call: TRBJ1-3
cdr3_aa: CASRNSGGGSGNTIYF
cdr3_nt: TGTGCCAGCAGGAACTCCGGTGGGGGGTCTGGAAACACCATATATTTT

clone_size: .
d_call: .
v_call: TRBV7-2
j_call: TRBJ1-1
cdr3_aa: CASSQGRGSEAFF
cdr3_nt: TGTGCCAGCAGCCAGGGCAGGGGAAGTGAAGCTTTCTTT

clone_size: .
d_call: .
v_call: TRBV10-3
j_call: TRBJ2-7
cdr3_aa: CAISNSYEQYF
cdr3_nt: TGTGCCATCAGCAACAGTTACGAGCAGTACTTC

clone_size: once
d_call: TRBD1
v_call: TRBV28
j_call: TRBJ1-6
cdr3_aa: CASSKRTGGTSPLHF
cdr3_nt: TGTGCCAGCAGTAAAAGGACAGGGGGCACTTCACCCCTCCACTTT

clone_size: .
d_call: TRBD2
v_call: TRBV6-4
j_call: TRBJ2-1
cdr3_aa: CASSEGLAVYNEQFF
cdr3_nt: TGTGCCAGCAGTGAGGGACTAGCGGTTTACAATGAGCAGTTCTTC

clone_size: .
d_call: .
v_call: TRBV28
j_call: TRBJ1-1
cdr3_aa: CASGTSNTEAFF
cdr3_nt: TGTGCCAGCGGTACATCGAACACTGAAGCTTTCTTT

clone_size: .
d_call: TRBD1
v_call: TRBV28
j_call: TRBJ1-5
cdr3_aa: CASSPTGASNQPQHF
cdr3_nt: TGTGCCAGCAGTCCTACAGGGGCGAGCAATCAGCCCCAGCATTTT

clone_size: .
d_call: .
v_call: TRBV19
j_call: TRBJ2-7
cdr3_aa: CASSIGQTSYEQYF
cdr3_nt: TGTGCCAGTAGTATCGGACAGACTTCCTACGAGCAGTACTTC

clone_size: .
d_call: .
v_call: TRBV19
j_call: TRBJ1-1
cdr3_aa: CATSIMEGTEAFF
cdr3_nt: TGTGCCACATCAATAATGGAGGGAACTGAAGCTTTCTTT

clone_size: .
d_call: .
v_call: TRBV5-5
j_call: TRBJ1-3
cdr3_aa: CASRRTTGRGVDSGNTIYF
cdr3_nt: TGTGCCAGCAGGAGAACCACCGGGCGGGGGGTGGACTCTGGAAACACCATATATTTT

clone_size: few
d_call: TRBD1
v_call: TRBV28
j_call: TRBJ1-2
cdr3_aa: CASSFRDRNYGYTF
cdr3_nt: TGTGCCAGCAGTTTTCGGGACAGAAACTATGGCTACACCTTC

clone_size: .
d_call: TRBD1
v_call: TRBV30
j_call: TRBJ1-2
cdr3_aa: CAWSPGGLTYGYTF
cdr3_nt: TGTGCCTGGAGTCCAGGGGGCCTTACGTATGGCTACACCTTC

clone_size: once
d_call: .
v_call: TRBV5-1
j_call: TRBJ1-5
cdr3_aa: CASSLTGNQPQHF
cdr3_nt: TGCGCCAGCAGCTTGACGGGCAATCAGCCCCAGCATTTT

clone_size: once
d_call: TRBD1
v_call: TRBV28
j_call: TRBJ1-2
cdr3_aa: CASSNGQGANHGYTF
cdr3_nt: TGTGCCAGCAGTAACGGACAGGGGGCTAATCATGGCTACACCTTC

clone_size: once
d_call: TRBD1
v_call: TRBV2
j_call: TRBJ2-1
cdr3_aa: CASSEDGGQHSYNEQFF
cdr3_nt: TGTGCCAGCAGTGAAGATGGGGGACAGCACTCCTACAATGAGCAGTTCTTC

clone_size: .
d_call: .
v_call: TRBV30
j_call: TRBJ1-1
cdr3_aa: CALIQSQGEAFF
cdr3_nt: TGTGCCTTGATACAGAGTCAAGGTGAAGCTTTCTTT

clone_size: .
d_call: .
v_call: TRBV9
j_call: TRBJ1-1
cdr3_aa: CASSPNVGDHTEAFF
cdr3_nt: TGTGCCAGCAGCCCTAACGTCGGGGATCACACTGAAGCTTTCTTT

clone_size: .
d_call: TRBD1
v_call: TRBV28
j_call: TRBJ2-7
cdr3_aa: CASSLRTGGGYEQYF
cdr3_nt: TGTGCCAGCAGTTTAAGGACAGGGGGCGGCTACGAGCAGTACTTC

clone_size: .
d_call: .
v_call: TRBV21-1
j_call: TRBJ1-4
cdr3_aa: CASSNGGDDPTNEKLFF
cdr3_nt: TGTGCCAGCAGCAATGGAGGGGACGATCCAACTAATGAAAAACTGTTTTTT

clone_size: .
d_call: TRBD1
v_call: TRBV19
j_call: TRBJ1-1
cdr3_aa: CASSIYGTDMNTEAFF
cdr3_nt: TGTGCCAGTAGTATATACGGGACAGATATGAACACTGAAGCTTTCTTT

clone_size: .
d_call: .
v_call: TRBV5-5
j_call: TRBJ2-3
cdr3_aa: CASSLRADTQYF
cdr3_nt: TGTGCCAGCAGTCTGCGGGCAGATACGCAGTATTTT

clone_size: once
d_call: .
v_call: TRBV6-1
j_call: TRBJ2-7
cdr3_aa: CASSEVRSSYEQYF
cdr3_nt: TGTGCCAGCAGTGAAGTTCGGAGCTCCTACGAGCAGTACTTC

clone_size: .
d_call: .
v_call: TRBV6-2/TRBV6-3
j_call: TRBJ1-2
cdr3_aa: CASSYSVGDYGYTF
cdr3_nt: TGTGCCAGCAGTTACTCTGTCGGGGACTATGGCTACACCTTC

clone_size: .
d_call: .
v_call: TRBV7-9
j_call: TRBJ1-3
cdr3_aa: CASSLSSGNTIYF
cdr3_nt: TGTGCCAGCAGCTTGAGCTCTGGAAACACCATATATTTT

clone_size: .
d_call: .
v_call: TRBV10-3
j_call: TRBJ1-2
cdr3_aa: CAISDPSGVGYTF
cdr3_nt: TGTGCCATCAGTGACCCCTCCGGGGTTGGCTACACCTTC

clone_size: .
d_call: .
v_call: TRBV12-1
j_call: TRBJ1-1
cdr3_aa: CASSFVVPAPPGCTEAFF
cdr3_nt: TGTGCCAGCAGCTTTGTTGTTCCGGCCCCCCCGGGGTGCACTGAAGCTTTCTTT

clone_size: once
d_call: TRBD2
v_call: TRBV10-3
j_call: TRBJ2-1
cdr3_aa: CAISGLAGGQEQFF
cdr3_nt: TGTGCCATCAGTGGACTAGCGGGGGGCCAGGAGCAGTTCTTC

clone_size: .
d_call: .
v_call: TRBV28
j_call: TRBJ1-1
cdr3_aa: CASRGHRAMVNTEAFF
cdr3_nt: TGTGCCAGTAGGGGTCACCGGGCGATGGTAAACACTGAAGCTTTCTTT

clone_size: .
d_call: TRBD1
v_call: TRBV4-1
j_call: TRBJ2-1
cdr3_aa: CASSQGGQGTYNEQFF
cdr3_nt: TGCGCCAGCAGCCAAGGGGGACAGGGGACATACAATGAGCAGTTCTTC

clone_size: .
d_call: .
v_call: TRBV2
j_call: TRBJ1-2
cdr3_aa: CASGPGFGYTF
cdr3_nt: TGTGCCAGCGGGCCAGGATTCGGCTACACCTTC

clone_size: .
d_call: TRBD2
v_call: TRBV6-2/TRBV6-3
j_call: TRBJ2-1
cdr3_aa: CASSSTSGGTLYNEQFF
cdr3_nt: TGTGCCAGCAGTTCAACTAGCGGGGGAACCTTATACAATGAGCAGTTCTTC